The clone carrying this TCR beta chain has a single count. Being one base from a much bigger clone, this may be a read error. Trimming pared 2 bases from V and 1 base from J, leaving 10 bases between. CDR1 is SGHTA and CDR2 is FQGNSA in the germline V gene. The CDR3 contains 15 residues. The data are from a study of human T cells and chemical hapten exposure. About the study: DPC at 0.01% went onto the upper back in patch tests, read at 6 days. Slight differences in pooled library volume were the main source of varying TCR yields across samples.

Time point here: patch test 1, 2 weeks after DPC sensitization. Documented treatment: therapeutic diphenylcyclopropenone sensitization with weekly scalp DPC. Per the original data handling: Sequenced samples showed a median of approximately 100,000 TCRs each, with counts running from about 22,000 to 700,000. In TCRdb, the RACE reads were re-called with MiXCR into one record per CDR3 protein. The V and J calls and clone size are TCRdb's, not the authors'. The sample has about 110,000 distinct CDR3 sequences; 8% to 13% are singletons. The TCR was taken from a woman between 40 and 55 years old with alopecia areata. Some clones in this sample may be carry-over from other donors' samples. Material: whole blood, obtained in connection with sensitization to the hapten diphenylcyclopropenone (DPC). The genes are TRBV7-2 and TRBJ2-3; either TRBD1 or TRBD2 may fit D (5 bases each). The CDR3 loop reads CASSLYGAGTDTQYF. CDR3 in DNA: TGTGCCAGCAGCTTATACGGGGCTGGCACAGATACGCAGTATTTT.